This TCR beta chain was documented in a study of blood T cells in healthy people across ages (dated by TCRdb to the mid-2010s). Broadly, across the study: In model experiments, template switching captured roughly one uniquely barcoded TCR beta cDNA molecule for every two T cells. Donors of different ages were randomly distributed across sequencing lanes to avoid experimental bias. For two donors (one aged 18 to 30 and one aged 80 or older), the study analyzed two additional independent replicas of 1 million unique cDNA reads from the same blood draw. The donors were split into four age groups: young (average about 15 years), middle-aged (over 35), aged (roughly 60) and long-lived (roughly 77). The study measured age-related changes in TCR beta repertoire diversity using deep sequencing normalized with unique cDNA molecular identifiers.

Comment on this clonotype: Which antigen it targets is not known. No quality values exist for individual bases; no much larger clone is one base distant.

General conclusions and limits of the study: Compared with the aged group, more naive CD4+ T cells, fewer expanded clones and increased TCR diversity were shown by the long-lived group, suggesting age selection. Conclusive comparison of naive and antigen-experienced compartments was prevented by the profiling of bulk unsorted PBMCs. Estimates of total diversity based on one million sequenced T cells were regarded as lower bounds and as underestimates. A strong correlation was found between observed TCR beta diversity and the percentage of naive T cells measured by flow cytometry. Observed TCR beta diversity per million T cells fell roughly linearly with age, and a significant reduction was already apparent by age around 40. Because donor CMV infection status was unknown, age-related changes in expanded clonotypes were potentially confounded.

Systemically healthy Caucasian individuals from Russia, 35 to 40 in total and aged about 6 to 90 years, were included as donors. Approximately 9 milliliters of peripheral blood were collected from each donor into EDTA-treated Vacutainer tubes. Ficoll-Paque density-gradient centrifugation was used to isolate PBMCs, with at least 6.5 million obtained per sample. Trizol reagent was used to extract total RNA from the PBMCs, yielding at least 5.5 micrograms per sample. For every donor, flow cytometry on a PBMC aliquot measured the percentage of naive CD45RAhigh/CD27high T cells. Libraries came from 5' RACE. The sample was run on an Illumina HiSeq 2500. A second PCR of roughly 6 to 11 cycles was run with a J-beta primer mix and a sample-barcoded 5' primer. Each TCR beta cDNA molecule received a unique molecular identifier from a template-switch 5' adaptor carrying 12 random nucleotides. At least 2.5 million CDR3-containing paired-end reads were obtained from each sample. First-strand cDNA synthesis was performed from all RNA using the Mint cDNA synthesis kit, with priming by a TRBC-specific oligonucleotide. Following uracil-DNA glycosylase treatment, a first 18-cycle PCR with universal primers M1SS and BC2_uni_R was performed on all cDNA. As for the original processing: Each sample was normalized by randomly selecting 1 million high-quality reads, each carrying a distinct molecular identifier. Instead of being binned into consensus sequences, reads that shared molecular identifiers were thrown out. MiTCR, run with a Q25 quality threshold and the strictest error-elimination algorithm, handled CDR3 identification, clonotype clustering and error correction. A nonparametric unseen species model with Euler transformation was used to estimate a lower bound on total TCR beta diversity. TCRdb reworked the public reads: Q25 trimming with fastp, MiXCR clone assembly, productive beta chains retained. Rows merge per CDR3 protein into single entries with the most common DNA and genes. The V and J calls, along with clone size, are taken from TCRdb and not from the paper's own processing. The sample data list approximately 600,000 distinct CDR3 sequences, and about 53% of these were observed just once. Jointly, the top ten make up about two fifths of the sample.

The sequence was obtained from a man aged 60 to 69 in good health. The specimen was blood.

The CDR3 is CASSPSSQPQHF. The DNA sequence follows: TGTGCCAGCAGCCCCTCGTCACAGCCCCAGCATTTT. The chain was built from TRBV6-6 and TRBJ1-5, with no confident D gene call. The CDR3 numbers 12 residues from cysteine through phenylalanine. The CDR3 DNA has 36 bases and is translated from base 1. CDR1 and CDR2 are read off the germline V gene (reference sequence) as MNHNY and SVGAGI. V and J are truncated by 6 bases and 7 bases respectively, leaving an intervening sequence of 10 bases.